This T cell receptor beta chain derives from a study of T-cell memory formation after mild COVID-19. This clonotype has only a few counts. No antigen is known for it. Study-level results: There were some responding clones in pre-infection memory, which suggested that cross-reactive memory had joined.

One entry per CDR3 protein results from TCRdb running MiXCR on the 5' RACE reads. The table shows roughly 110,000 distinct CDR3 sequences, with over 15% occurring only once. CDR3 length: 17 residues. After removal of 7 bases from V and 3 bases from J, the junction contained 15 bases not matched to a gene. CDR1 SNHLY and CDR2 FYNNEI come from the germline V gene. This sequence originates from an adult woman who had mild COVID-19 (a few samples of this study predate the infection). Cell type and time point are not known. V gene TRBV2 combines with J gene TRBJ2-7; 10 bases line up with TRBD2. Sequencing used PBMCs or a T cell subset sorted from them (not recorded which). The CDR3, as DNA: TGTGCCAGCACTTCCCGGAACAGGACTAGCGGATTCTACGAGCAGTACTTC. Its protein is CASTSRNRTSGFYEQYF.